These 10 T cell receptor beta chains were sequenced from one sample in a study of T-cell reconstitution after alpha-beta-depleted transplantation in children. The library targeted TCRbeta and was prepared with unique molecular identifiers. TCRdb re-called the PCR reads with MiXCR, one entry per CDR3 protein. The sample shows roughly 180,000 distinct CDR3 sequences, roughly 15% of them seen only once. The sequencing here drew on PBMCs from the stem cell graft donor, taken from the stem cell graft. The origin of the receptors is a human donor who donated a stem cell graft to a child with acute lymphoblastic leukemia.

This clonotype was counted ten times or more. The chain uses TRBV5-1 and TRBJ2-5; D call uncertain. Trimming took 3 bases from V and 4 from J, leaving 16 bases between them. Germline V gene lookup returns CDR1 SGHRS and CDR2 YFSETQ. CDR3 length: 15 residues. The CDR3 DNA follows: TGCGCCAGCAGCTATGGTGTGCTGGGTTTAGAGACCCAGTACTTC. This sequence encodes CASSYGVLGLETQYF.

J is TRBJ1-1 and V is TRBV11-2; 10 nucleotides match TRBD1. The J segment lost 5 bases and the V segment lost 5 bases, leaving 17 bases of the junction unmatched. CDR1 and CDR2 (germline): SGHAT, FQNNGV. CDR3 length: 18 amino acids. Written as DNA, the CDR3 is TGTGCCAGCAGCCCACGACGACAGGGGGCGACCCGTAGGACTGAAGCTTTCTTT. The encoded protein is CASSPRRQGATRRTEAFF.

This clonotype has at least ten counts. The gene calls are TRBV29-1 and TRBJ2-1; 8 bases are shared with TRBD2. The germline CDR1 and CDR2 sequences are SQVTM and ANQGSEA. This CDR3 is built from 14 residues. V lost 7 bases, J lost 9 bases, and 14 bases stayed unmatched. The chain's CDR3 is CSATSGGGDGEQFF. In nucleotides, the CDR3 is TGCAGCGCTACGAGCGGGGGAGGAGATGGTGAGCAGTTCTTC.

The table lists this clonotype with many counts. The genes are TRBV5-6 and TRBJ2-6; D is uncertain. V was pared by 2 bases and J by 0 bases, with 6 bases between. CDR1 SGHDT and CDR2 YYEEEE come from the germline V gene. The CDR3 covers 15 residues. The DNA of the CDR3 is TGTGCCAGCAGCTTACAGTACTCTGGGGCCAACGTCCTGACTTTC. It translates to CASSLQYSGANVLTF.

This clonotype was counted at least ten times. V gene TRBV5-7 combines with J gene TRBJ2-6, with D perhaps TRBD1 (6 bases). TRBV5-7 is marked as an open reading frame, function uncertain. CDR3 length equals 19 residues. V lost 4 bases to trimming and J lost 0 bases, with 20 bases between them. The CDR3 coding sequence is TGTGCCAGCAGCCCCCATGACAGGCTCTCCCCCTCTGGGGCCAACGTCCTGACTTTC. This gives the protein CASSPHDRLSPSGANVLTF.

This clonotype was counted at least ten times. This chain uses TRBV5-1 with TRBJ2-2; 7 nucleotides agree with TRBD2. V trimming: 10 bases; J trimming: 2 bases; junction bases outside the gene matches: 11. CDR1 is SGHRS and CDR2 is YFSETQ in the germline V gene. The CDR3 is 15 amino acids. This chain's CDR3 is CACRSSGENTGELFF. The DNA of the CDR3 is TGCGCCTGCCGATCTAGCGGAGAAAACACCGGGGAGCTGTTTTTT.

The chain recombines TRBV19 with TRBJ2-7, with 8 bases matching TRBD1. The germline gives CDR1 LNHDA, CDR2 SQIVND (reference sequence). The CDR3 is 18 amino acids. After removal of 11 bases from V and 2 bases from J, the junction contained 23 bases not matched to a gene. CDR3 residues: CAQTGSKTGVASAYEQYF. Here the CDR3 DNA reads TGTGCCCAAACGGGGTCCAAGACAGGGGTCGCTTCGGCCTACGAGCAGTACTTC.

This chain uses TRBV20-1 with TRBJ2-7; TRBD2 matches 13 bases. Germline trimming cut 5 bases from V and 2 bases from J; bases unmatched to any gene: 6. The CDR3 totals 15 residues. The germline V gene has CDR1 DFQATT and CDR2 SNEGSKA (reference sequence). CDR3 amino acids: CSASRLAGGTYEQYF. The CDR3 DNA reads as TGCAGTGCTTCTAGACTAGCGGGAGGAACCTACGAGCAGTACTTC.

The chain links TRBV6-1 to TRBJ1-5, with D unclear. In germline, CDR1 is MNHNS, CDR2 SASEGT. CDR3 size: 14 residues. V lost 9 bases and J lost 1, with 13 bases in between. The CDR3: CASGNWGSNQPQHF. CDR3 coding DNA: TGTGCCAGTGGGAACTGGGGAAGCAATCAGCCCCAGCATTTT.

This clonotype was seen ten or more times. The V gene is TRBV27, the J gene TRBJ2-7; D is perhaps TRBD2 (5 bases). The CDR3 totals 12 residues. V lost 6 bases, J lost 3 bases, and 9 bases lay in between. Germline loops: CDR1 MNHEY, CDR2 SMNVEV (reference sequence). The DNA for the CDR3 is TGTGCCAGCAGCCGGGGAAACTACGAGCAGTACTTC. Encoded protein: CASSRGNYEQYF.